These 13 T cell receptor beta chains share one sample of origin, sequenced in a study of T cells in tuberculosis. Clones were read by immunoSEQ multiplex PCR, and TCRdb kept only the in-frame ones, dropping some. The table has tens of thousands of clones, roughly 89% seen once; the top ten hold roughly 6%. Sequenced input: PBMCs. The receptors shown here come from a donor between 10 and 29 years old with latent tuberculosis or without tuberculosis infection.

The CDR3 protein is CASTKIQGYSNQPQHF. CDR3 coding DNA: TGTGCCAGCACCAAAATACAGGGGTATAGCAATCAGCCCCAGCATTTT. The chain recombines TRBV6-6 with TRBJ1-5; TRBD1 aligns across 7 bases. The CDR3 is 16 residues long. The V and J ends lost 7 bases and 0 bases, in that order; junction bases with no gene match: 9. Germline V CDR1 and CDR2: MNHNY, SVGAGI (reference sequence).

The chain joins TRBV29-1 to TRBJ1-5; 9 bases align to TRBD1. With V trimmed by 7 bases and J by 4 bases, 11 bases remained unmatched. Germline lookup yields CDR1 SQVTM and CDR2 ANQGSEA. The CDR3 runs to 15 residues. The CDR3 DNA reads TGCAGCGCCCGGTCCGGGACAGGGTTAAATCAGCCCCAGCATTTT. This gives the protein CSARSGTGLNQPQHF.

The V gene is TRBV5-1, the J gene TRBJ2-1; possible D gene TRBD2, 6 bases. CDR3 length equals 15 residues. Trimming stripped 4 bases from V and 4 bases from J, with 15 bases between. Germline V lookup: CDR1 SGHRS, CDR2 YFSETQ. CDR3 sequence (DNA): TGCGCCAGCAGCCTGAAGAGCGGAGGGTACAATGAGCAGTTCTTC. Residues: CASSLKSGGYNEQFF.

The rearrangement joins TRBV28 to TRBJ2-2; TRBD1 is a possible D gene (5 bases). The CDR3 runs 14 residues. Per the germline V gene, CDR1 is MDHEN and CDR2 is SYDVKM. V was shortened by 2 bases and J by 4 bases, with 8 bases between the two germline ends. The CDR3 loop reads CASSLRQLTGELFF. The CDR3 nucleotides are TGTGCCAGCAGTTTACGACAGCTCACCGGGGAGCTGTTTTTT. Complete variable domain (other parts from reference TRBV28 and TRBJ2-2): DVKVTQSSRYLVKRTGEKVFLECVQDMDHENMFWYRQDPGLGLRLIYFSYDVKMKEKGDIPEGYSVSREKKERFSLILESASTNQTSMYLCASSLRQLTGELFFGEGSRLTVL.

V gene TRBV29-1 combines with J gene TRBJ2-7; D perhaps matches TRBD1 (5 bases). Germline V gene lookup returns CDR1 SQVTM and CDR2 ANQGSEA. The CDR3 is 14 residues long. V was trimmed by 6 bases and J by 4 bases, leaving 19 bases between them. CDR3 nucleotide sequence: TGCAGCGTCAAGTTGGGCAGGGTATCTTACGAGCAGTACTTC. Encoded protein: CSVKLGRVSYEQYF.

The chain joins TRBV18 to TRBJ2-1, with D perhaps TRBD2 (7 bases). The germline V gene has CDR1 KGHSH and CDR2 LQKENI. V was clipped by 3 bases and J by 10 bases, with 13 bases between them. The length of the CDR3 is 13 residues. The CDR3 DNA sequence: TGTGCCAGCTCACCGGGGGGGCGGGAGGAGCAGTTCTTC. It encodes CASSPGGREEQFF.

The chain couples TRBV5-1 to TRBJ2-5; D is perhaps TRBD1 (6 bases). The germline V and J ends were trimmed by 4 bases and 1 base, with 11 bases remaining between them. The CDR3 runs to 14 residues. The germline gives CDR1 SGHRS, CDR2 YFSETQ. The CDR3 DNA is TGCGCCAGCAGCATGGACAGCTTCCAAGAGACCCAGTACTTC. As protein: CASSMDSFQETQYF.

This clone was seen a handful of times. The V and J genes are TRBV4-1 and TRBJ1-4, with D possibly being TRBD1 (5 bases). Germline CDR1 is MGHRA and CDR2 is YSYEKL. This CDR3 is 13 amino acids long. V was pared by 4 bases and J by 8 bases, with 11 bases between. CDR3 bases: TGCGCCAGCAGCCTCCCGGGGGGAGAAAAACTGTTTTTT. Protein sequence: CASSLPGGEKLFF.

This chain connects TRBV7-9 to TRBJ2-7; tentative D call: TRBD2 (5 bases). The germline V gene encodes CDR1 SEHNR and CDR2 FQNEAQ (reference sequence). The V end lost 2 bases, the J end lost 6 bases, and 23 bases lay between the germline ends. The CDR3 loop spans 17 amino acids. The chain's CDR3 is CASSLLAGRGPGSEQYF. The CDR3 DNA follows: TGTGCCAGCAGCTTATTGGCAGGTCGGGGTCCGGGGAGCGAGCAGTACTTC.

The gene calls are TRBV6-6 and TRBJ2-1; the match to TRBD2 covers 9 bases. The V gene end was trimmed by 2 bases and the J gene end by 7 bases; junction bases not matched to a gene: 6. The CDR3 sequence is 15 residues long. From germline, CDR1 is MNHNY and CDR2 SVGAGI (reference sequence). CDR3 coding DNA: TGTGCCAGCAGTTACGGAGCGGGGGGAAGGAATGAGCAGTTCTTC. Translation: CASSYGAGGRNEQFF.

The V and J genes are TRBV7-6 and TRBJ2-1, with a tentative D call TRBD1 (6 bases). Looked up from germline, CDR1 is SGHVS and CDR2 is FNYEAQ. Trimming stripped 6 bases from V and 4 bases from J, with 10 bases between. This CDR3 spans 13 amino acids. In DNA, the CDR3 is TGTGCCAGCAGTACGGACAGTTACAATGAGCAGTTCTTC. Translated: CASSTDSYNEQFF.

This clone showed up just a few times. The rearrangement links TRBV27 to TRBJ1-2; D not resolved. Per germline, CDR1 MNHEY and CDR2 SMNVEV (reference sequence). The CDR3 is made up of 19 amino acids. Deletions cut 3 bases from V and 1 base from J, with 24 bases between. The CDR3 region is CASSFKSHRVASSNYGYTF. The DNA of the CDR3 is TGTGCCAGCAGTTTTAAGAGTCACAGAGTTGCAAGCAGTAACTATGGCTACACCTTC.

This clone was counted a single time. The chain uses TRBV7-9 and TRBJ2-7; D unclear. Germline values: CDR1 SEHNR, CDR2 FQNEAQ (reference sequence). The CDR3 has 15 residues. V lost 4 bases and J 2 bases, leaving 15 bases between the germline ends. This chain's CDR3 is CASSYTPMGTYEQYF. The CDR3 DNA reads as TGTGCCAGCAGCTACACCCCGATGGGCACCTACGAGCAGTACTTC. Using reference TRBV7-9 and TRBJ2-7 for the parts outside the CDR3, the full variable domain is DTGVSQNPRHKITKRGQNVTFRCDPISEHNRLYWYRQTLGQGPEFLTYFQNEAQLEKSRLLSDRFSAERPKGSFSTLEIQRTEQGDSAMYLCASSYTPMGTYEQYFGPGTRLTVT.